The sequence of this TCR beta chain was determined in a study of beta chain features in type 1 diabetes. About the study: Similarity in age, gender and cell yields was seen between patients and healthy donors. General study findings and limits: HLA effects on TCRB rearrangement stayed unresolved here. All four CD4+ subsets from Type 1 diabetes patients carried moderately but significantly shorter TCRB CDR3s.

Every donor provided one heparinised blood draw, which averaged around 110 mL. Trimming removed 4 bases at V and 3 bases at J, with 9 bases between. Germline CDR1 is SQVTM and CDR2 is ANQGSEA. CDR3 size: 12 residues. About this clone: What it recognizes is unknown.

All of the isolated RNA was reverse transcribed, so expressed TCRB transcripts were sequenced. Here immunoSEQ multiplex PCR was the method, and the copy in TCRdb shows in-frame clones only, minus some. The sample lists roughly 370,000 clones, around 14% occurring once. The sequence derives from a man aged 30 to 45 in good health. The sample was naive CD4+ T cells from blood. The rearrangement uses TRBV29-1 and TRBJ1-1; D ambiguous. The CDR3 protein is CSVVVEDTEAFF. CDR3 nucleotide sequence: TGCAGCGTTGTTGTCGAGGACACTGAAGCTTTCTTT.